This T cell receptor beta chain emerged from a study of blood T cells in healthy people across ages. Study-wide results and limits: Naive T cell percentage by flow cytometry tracked strongly with beta diversity.

A second PCR, run for about 7 to 11 cycles, used a sample-barcoded 5' primer plus a J-beta primer mix. Each TCR beta cDNA got a 12-nucleotide random molecular identifier. Per-sample output comprised a minimum of 2.5 million paired-end reads containing CDR3. TCRdb independently ran MiXCR on the 5' RACE reads; one entry per CDR3 protein. The sample lists around 780,000 distinct CDR3 sequences; around three fifths were seen once. The table lists this clonotype with a few counts. The antigen is not known. The sample consisted of blood. This receptor was obtained from a man aged 40-49 years in good health.

The CDR3 nucleotides read TGTGCCAGCAGAGCCGGGACAGGGTCCGCGGAGACCCAGTACTTC. This codes for CASRAGTGSAETQYF. The rearrangement joins TRBV12-3 or TRBV12-4 to TRBJ2-5, with 9 bases fitting TRBD1. The CDR3 is made up of 15 amino acids. Trimming at V came to 6 bases and at J to 5 bases, leaving 10 bases not matched to a gene.